Given below is one T cell receptor beta chain in context. Germline V gene lookup returns CDR1 SGHAT and CDR2 FQDESV (reference sequence). The CDR3 sequence is 15 residues long. Trimming removed 1 base at V and 0 bases at J, with 6 bases between. The sample originates from a study of blood T cell repertoires in COVID-19. Generated by immunoSEQ multiplex PCR, the TCRdb table keeps only in-frame clones and is missing some. The sample shows some 150,000 clones, about 80% of them seen only once. The clonotype originates from a human donor in a cohort sampled during active COVID-19. The chain recombines TRBV11-1 with TRBJ2-2; D call uncertain. The sample consisted of peripheral blood. The CDR3 DNA is TGTGCCAGCAGCTTAGGTCAGACGAACACCGGGGAGCTGTTTTTT. Its translation is CASSLGQTNTGELFF.